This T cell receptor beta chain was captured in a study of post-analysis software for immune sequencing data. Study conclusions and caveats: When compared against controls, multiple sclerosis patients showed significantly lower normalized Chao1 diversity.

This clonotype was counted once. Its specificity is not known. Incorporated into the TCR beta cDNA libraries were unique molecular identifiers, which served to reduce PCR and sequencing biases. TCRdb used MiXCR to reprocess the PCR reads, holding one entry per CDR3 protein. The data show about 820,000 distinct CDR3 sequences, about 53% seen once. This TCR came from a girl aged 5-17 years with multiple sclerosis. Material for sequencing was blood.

The CDR3 protein is CASSYSSFGSTYEQYF. The CDR3 DNA follows: TGTGCCAGCAGTTACTCGTCTTTTGGTTCGACCTACGAGCAGTACTTC. The genes are TRBV6-5 and TRBJ2-7; unclear D gene. The CDR3 sequence is 16 residues long. CDR1 is MNHEY, CDR2 SVGAGI, per germline. V was cut by 0 bases and J by 2 bases, with 14 bases left in between.